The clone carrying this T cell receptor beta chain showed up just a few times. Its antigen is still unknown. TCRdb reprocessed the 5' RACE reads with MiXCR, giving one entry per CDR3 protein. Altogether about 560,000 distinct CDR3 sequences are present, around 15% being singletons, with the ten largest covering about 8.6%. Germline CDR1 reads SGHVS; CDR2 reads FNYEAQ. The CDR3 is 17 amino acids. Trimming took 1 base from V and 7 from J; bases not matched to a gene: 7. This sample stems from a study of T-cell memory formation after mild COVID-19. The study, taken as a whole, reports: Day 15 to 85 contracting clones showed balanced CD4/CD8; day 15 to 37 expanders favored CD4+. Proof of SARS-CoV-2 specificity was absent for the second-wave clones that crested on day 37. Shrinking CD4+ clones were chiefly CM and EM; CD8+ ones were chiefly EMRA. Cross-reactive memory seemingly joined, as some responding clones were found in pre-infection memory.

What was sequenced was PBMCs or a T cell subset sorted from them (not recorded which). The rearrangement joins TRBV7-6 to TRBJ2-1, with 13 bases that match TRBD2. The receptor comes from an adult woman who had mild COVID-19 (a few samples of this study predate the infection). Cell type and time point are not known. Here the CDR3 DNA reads TGTGCCAGCAGCTTAGAGGCCCAGGGACTAGCGGGAAATGAGCAGTTCTTC. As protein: CASSLEAQGLAGNEQFF.